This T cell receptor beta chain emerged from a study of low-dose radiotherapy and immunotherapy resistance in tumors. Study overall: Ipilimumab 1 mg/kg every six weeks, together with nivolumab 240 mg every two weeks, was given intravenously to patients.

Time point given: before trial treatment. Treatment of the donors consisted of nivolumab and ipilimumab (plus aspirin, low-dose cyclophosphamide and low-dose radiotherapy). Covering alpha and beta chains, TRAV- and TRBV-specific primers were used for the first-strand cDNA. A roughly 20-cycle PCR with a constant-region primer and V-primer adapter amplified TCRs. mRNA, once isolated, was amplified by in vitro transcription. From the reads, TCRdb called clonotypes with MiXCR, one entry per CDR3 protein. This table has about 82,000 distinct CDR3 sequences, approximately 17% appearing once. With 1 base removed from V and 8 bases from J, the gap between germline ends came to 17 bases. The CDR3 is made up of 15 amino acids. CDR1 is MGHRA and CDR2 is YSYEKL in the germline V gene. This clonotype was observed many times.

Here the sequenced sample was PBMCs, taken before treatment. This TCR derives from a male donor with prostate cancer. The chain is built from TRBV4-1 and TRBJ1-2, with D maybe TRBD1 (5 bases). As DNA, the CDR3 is TGCGCCAGCAGCCAAGGACAGCTCGATTCGGGAGGCTACACCTTC. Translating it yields CASSQGQLDSGGYTF.